The clone carrying this T cell receptor (beta chain) was seen just once. The antigen is not known. The data were obtained in a study of cytomegalovirus exposure and HLA in healthy donors. Study details: From donors who were HLA-typed, an early data release held 80 million to 85 million unique TCRs. Regarding the study as a whole: According to a later analysis, most TCR beta chains associated with CMV appeared HLA-restricted. Judged likely to be a sequencing artifact was a cluster of highly shared sequence variants. The authors enumerated 150 to 200 TCR beta chains as linked to cytomegalovirus.

The PCR made use of 60 Vbeta and 13 Jbeta primers. Sequenced by immunoSEQ multiplex PCR; TCRdb stores in-frame clones only, minus some. This sample has 200,000 or so clones, with 76% found just once. With 1 base removed from V and 4 bases from J, the gap between germline ends came to 11 bases. This CDR3 region has 16 residues. Germline assignment: CDR1 LNHNV and CDR2 YYDKDF (reference sequence). Material: PBMCs. The chain is built from TRBV15 and TRBJ2-6; D might be TRBD2 (6 bases). The source of this sequence is a man between 18 and 35 years old in good health and CMV-seronegative. CDR3 DNA sequence: TGTGCCACCAGCAGAGTGGAGGGGCCGGGGGCCAACGTCCTGACTTTC. Translation gives CATSRVEGPGANVLTF.